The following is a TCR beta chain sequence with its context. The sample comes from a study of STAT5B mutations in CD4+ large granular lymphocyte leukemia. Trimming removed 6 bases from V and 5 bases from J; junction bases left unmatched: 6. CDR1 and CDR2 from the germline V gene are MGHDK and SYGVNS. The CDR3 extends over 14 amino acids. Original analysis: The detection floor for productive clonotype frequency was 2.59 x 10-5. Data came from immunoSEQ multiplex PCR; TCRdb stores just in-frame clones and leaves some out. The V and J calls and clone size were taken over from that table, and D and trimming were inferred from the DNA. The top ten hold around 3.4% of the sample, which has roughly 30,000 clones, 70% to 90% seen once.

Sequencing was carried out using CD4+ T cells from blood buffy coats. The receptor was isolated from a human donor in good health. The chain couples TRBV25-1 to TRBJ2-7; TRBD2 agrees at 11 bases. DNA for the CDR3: TGTGCCAGCAGCAGACTAGCGGGAATCGACGAGCAGTACTTC. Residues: CASSRLAGIDEQYF.